This TCR beta chain originates from a study of CD8 T cells in Susac syndrome. Regarding the study as a whole: Individuals included in the TCR sequencing and HLA analysis were acknowledged by the study to be relatively few in number.

Sequencing of TCR beta was performed on blood CD8+ and CD4+ T cells. While CD8+ and CD4+ T cells were isolated negatively, TEMRA cells were enriched by FACS. There are a few counts of this clonotype. Its antigen is as yet unknown. Reverse transcription of about 0.5 to 1 ug RNA used random hexamers. The amplification used immunoSEQ multiplex PCR on TCR beta CDR3; it spanned 54 Vbeta and 13 Jbeta. Using its own MiXCR run on the immunoSEQ multiplex PCR reads, TCRdb lists one record per CDR3 protein. Of around 270,000 distinct CDR3 sequences in the sample, about nine tenths were seen once. Germline V CDR1 and CDR2: LGHDT, YNNKEL (reference sequence). Trimming pared 1 base from V and 8 bases from J, leaving 9 bases between. The CDR3 contains 13 residues.

The receptor was derived from a human donor with multiple sclerosis. This chain joins TRBV3-1 and TRBJ2-1, with a possible D match to TRBD2 (5 bases). The sample taken for sequencing was CD8+ T cells from PBMCs. The CDR3 bases are TGTGCCAGCAGCCAAGGACTAATAGATGAGCAGTTCTTC. Translation gives CASSQGLIDEQFF.